This is a list of T cell receptor beta chains from one sample in a study of T cell clusters in autoimmune cytopenias. No DNA is given; TCRdb re-called the multiplex PCR reads and lists each CDR3 protein once. This sample's clone table lists about 7,000 distinct CDR3 sequences. This same sample was also taken into another study, of T cell repertoires in aging, cancer and after chemotherapy.

Sequencing was carried out using peripheral blood. These receptors were collected from a human donor in good health. The CDR3 runs from the conserved cysteine through the conserved F or W. The size of a clone is reported for some rows only, either as once, few or many, or as a class for expanded clones.

j_gene,abundance,v_gene,CDR3aa
TRBJ2-3,medium-sized,TRBV30,CAWASGGNQDTQYF
TRBJ2-5,NA,TRBV7-9,CASSLIPSIQETQYF
TRBJ1-2,NA,TRBV13,CASSPRSNYGYTF
TRBJ2-3,medium-sized,TRBV12-3/TRBV12-4,CASSLSGSTDTQYF
TRBJ2-5,medium-sized,TRBV6-5,CASKVSGRRETQYF
TRBJ2-2,NA,TRBV14,CASSQVTGNTGELFF
TRBJ1-1,NA,TRBV30,CAWSTFGQGAGTEAFF
TRBJ1-1,NA,TRBV6-5,CASSAGHEAFF
TRBJ1-5,NA,TRBV6-5,CASSSSGTWNQPQHF
TRBJ2-1,NA,TRBV5-7,CASSSTRLAGQGDEQFF
TRBJ2-1,medium-sized,TRBV10-3,CAIKPTGFYNEQFF
TRBJ2-5,NA,TRBV28,CASSLDRTYPETQYF
TRBJ2-1,NA,TRBV6-2/TRBV6-3,CASSYQTMTYNEQFF
TRBJ2-1,medium-sized,TRBV11-1,CASSPLGVSSGSYNEQFF
TRBJ2-3,NA,TRBV13,CASGTSIRTDTQYF
TRBJ2-7,NA,TRBV7-6,CASSLFGTVSYEQYF
TRBJ2-4,medium-sized,TRBV19,CASSMGGLRANIQYF
TRBJ2-5,medium-sized,TRBV5-5,CASSPPRGVETQYF
TRBJ2-1,medium-sized,TRBV19,CASSIVEGEQFF
TRBJ2-1,medium-sized,TRBV27,CASSFPPGLNNEQFF
TRBJ2-3,medium-sized,TRBV19,CASKGGAGGRDTQYF
TRBJ1-1,NA,TRBV5-6,CASSLWGNTEAFF
TRBJ1-2,NA,TRBV27,CASSFSTVLNYGYTF
TRBJ2-5,NA,TRBV5-1,CASSLGDQETQYF
TRBJ1-5,NA,TRBV27,CASSFQMGNQPQHF
TRBJ1-1,NA,TRBV11-2,CASSLVVDNTEAFF
TRBJ2-5,NA,TRBV7-2,CASSRALETQYF
TRBJ2-5,medium-sized,TRBV12-3/TRBV12-4,CASSFNVREQGETQYF
TRBJ2-1,NA,TRBV27,CASSPRQGRNNEQFF
TRBJ2-1,NA,TRBV7-2,CASSLRESYNEQFF
TRBJ2-1,medium-sized,TRBV29-1,CSVRTGDYNEQFF
TRBJ1-2,NA,TRBV27,CASSLKGAPGYGYTF
TRBJ2-1,NA,TRBV7-2,CASTQDRDNNEQFF
TRBJ2-1,medium-sized,TRBV12-3/TRBV12-4,CASRLDGGAYNEQFF
TRBJ2-2,medium-sized,TRBV12-3/TRBV12-4,CASSHRDRVSGELFF
TRBJ2-7,NA,TRBV28,CASAGGGQGLYEQYF
TRBJ1-4,medium-sized,TRBV6-1,CASGRQTTNEKLFF
TRBJ1-4,NA,TRBV6-2/TRBV6-3,CASSRDRGGEKLFF
TRBJ2-6,medium-sized,TRBV6-2/TRBV6-3,CASTGTPSGANVLTF
TRBJ2-2,medium-sized,TRBV24-1,CATGDITGELFF
TRBJ2-7,NA,TRBV11-2,CASSLPGADYEQYF
TRBJ1-3,NA,TRBV24-1,CATSDYDRGGNTIYF